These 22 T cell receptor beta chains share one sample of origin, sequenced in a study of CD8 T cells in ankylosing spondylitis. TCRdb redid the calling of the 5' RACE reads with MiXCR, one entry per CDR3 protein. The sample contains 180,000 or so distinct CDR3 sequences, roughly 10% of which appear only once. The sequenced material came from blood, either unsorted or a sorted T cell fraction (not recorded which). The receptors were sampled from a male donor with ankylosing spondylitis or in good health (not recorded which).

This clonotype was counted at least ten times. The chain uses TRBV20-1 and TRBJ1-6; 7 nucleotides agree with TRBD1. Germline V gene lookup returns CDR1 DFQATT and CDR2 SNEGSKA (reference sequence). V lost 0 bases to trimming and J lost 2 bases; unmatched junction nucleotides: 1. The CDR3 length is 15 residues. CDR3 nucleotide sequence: TGCAGTGCTAGAGAGGGGACAGCCTATAATTCACCCCTCCACTTT. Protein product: CSAREGTAYNSPLHF.

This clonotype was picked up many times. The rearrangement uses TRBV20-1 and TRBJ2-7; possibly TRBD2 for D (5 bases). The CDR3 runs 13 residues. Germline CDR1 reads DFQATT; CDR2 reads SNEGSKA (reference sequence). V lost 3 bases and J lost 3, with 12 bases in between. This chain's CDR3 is CSASGVLFYEQYF. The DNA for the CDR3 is TGCAGTGCTAGCGGGGTTCTTTTCTACGAGCAGTACTTC.

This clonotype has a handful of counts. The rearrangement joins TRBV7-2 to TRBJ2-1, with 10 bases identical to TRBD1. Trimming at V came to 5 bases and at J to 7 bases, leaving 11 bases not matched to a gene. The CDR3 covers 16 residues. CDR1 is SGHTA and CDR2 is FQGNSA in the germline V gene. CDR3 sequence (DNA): TGTGCCAGCAGCAACCACCGGGACAGGGGAGGGAATGAGCAGTTCTTC. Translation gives CASSNHRDRGGNEQFF.

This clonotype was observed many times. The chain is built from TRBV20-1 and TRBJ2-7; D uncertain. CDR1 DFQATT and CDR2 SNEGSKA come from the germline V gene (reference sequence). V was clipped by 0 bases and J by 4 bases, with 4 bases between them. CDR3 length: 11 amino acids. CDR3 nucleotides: TGCAGTGCTAGAGACGGTTACGAGCAGTACTTC. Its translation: CSARDGYEQYF.

CDR3 in DNA: TGTGCCAGCAGCTTGGACAGGGGGCTGGACGGGGAGCTGTTTTTT. Encoded protein: CASSLDRGLDGELFF. The chain couples TRBV7-7 to TRBJ2-2; 11 positions match TRBD1. The CDR3 is made up of 15 amino acids. In germline, CDR1 is SSHAT, CDR2 FNYEAQ (reference sequence). Trimming took 3 bases from V and 7 from J; bases not matched to a gene: 4.

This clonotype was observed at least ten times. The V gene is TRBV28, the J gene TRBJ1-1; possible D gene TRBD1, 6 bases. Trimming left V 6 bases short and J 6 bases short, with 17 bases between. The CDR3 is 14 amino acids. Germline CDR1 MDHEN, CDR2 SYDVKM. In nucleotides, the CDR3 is TGTGCCAGCAGACCTACAGGGTGGGTGGCTGAAGCTTTCTTT. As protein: CASRPTGWVAEAFF.

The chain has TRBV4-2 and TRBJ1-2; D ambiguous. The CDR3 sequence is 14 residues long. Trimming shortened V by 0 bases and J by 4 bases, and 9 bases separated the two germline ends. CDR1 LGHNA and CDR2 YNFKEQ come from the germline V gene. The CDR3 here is CASSQEGSRYGYTF. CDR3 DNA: TGTGCCAGCAGCCAAGAGGGCAGCCGCTATGGCTACACCTTC.

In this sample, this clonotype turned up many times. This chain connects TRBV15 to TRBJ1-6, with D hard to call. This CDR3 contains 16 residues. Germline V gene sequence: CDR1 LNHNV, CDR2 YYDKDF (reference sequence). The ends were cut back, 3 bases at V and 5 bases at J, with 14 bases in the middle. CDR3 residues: CATSRGLHQNNSPLHF. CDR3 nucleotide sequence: TGTGCCACCAGCAGGGGTTTACACCAAAATAATTCACCCCTCCACTTT.

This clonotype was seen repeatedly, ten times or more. The CDR3 coding sequence is TGTGCCAGCAGCCCTTCCGGGACAGGGAGTTACGAGCAGTACTTC. It encodes CASSPSGTGSYEQYF. The chain employs TRBV6-1 and TRBJ2-7; 9 bases match TRBD1. Trimming at V came to 6 bases and at J to 4 bases, leaving 10 bases not matched to a gene. The CDR3 spans 15 residues. Germline V lookup: CDR1 MNHNS, CDR2 SASEGT.

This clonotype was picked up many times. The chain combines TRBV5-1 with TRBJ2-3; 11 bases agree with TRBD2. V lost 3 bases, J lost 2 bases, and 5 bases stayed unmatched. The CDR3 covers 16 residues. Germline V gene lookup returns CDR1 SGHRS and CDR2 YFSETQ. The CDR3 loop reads CASSSGTSGVTDTQYF. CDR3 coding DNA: TGCGCCAGCAGCTCAGGGACTAGCGGAGTCACAGATACGCAGTATTTT.

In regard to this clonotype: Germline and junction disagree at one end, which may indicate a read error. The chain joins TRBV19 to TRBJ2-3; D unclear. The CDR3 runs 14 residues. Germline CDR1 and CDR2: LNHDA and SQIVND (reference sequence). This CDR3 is CASNRAVVSDTQFF. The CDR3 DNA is TGTGCCAGTAATCGCGCGGTGGTGTCAGATACGCAGTTTTTT.

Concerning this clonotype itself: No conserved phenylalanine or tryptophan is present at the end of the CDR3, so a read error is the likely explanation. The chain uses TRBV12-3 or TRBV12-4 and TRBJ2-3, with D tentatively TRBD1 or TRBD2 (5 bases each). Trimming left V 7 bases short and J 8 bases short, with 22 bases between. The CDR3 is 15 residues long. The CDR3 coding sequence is TGTGCCAGCACCTTGGGGGACCGACGTCACGGTACGCAGTATATT. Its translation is CASTLGDRRHGTQYI.

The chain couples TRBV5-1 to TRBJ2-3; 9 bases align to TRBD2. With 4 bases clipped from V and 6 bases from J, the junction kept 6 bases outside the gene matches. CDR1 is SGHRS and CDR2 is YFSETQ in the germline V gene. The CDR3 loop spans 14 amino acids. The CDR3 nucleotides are TGCGCCAGCAGCCGTAGCGGGGGTAGCGATACGCAGTATTTT. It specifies CASSRSGGSDTQYF.

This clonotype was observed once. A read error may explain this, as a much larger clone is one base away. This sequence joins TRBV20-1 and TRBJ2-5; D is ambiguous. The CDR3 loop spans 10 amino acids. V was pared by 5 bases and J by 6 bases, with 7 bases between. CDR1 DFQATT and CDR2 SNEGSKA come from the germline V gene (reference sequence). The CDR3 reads CSAFHKTQYF. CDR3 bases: TGCAGTGCTTTTCATAAGACCCAGTACTTC.

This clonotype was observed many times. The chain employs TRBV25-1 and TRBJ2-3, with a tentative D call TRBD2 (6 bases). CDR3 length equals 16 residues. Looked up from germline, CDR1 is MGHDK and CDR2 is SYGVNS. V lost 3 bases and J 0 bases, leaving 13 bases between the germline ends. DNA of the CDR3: TGTGCCAGCAGTGAGGGGCGGGGCCTTAGCACAGATACGCAGTATTTT. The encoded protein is CASSEGRGLSTDTQYF.

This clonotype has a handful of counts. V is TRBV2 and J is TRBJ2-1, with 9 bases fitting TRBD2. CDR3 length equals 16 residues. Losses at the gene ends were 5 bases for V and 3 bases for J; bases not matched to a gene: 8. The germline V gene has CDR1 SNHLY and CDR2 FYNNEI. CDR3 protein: CASSSSRLADYNEQFF. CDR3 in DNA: TGTGCCAGCAGTTCCTCCCGACTAGCGGACTACAATGAGCAGTTCTTC.

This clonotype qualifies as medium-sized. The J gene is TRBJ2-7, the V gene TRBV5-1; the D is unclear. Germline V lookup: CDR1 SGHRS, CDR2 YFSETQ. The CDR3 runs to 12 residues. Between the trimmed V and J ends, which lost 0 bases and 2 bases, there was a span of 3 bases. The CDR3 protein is CASSLVPYEQYF. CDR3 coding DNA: TGCGCCAGCAGCTTGGTACCCTACGAGCAGTACTTC.

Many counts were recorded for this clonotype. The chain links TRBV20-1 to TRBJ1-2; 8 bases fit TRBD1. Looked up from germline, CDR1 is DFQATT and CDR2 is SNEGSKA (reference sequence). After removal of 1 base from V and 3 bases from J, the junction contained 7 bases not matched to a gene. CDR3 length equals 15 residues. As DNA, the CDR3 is TGCAGTGCTAGAGCTGACAGGGGTAGAGACTATGGCTACACCTTC. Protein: CSARADRGRDYGYTF.

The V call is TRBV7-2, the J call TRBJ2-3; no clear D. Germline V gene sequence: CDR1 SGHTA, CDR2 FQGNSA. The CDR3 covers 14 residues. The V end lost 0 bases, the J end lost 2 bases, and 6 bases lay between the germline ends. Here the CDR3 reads CASSLARHTDTQYF. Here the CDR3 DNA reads TGTGCCAGCAGCTTAGCCCGTCACACAGATACGCAGTATTTT.

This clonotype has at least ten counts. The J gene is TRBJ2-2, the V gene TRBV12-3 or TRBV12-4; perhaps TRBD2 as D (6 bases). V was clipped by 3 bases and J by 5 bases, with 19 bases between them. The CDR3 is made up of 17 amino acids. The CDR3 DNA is TGTGCCAGCAGTTTCAAGGGACTCCCTTTGGGTACCGGGGAGCTGTTTTTT. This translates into CASSFKGLPLGTGELFF.

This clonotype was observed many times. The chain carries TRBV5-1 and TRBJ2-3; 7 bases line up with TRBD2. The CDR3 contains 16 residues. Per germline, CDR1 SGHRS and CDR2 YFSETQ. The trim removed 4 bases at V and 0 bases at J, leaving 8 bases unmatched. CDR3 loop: CASSQSGDLSTDTQYF. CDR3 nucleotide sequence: TGCGCCAGCAGCCAGAGCGGGGACCTCAGCACAGATACGCAGTATTTT.

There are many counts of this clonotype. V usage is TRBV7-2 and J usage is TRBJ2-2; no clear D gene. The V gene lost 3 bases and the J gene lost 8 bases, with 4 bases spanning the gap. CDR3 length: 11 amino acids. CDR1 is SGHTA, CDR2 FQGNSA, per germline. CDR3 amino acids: CASSLTGELFF. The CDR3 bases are TGTGCCAGCAGCTTGACAGGGGAGCTGTTTTTT.